This T cell receptor (beta chain) came from a study of blood T cells in healthy people across ages. About the study: Every two T cells gave about one barcoded beta molecule via template switching. Overall study findings and caveats: PBMC samples, being unsorted, prevented any conclusive comparison of naive and antigen-experienced cells. It was the long-lived donors that had more naive CD4+ cells and higher diversity than aged donors.

The authors ran a second PCR of 7 to 11 cycles using a sample-barcoded 5' primer and a J-beta primer mix. TCRdb itself ran the 5' RACE reads through MiXCR, one entry per CDR3 protein. Of approximately 810,000 distinct CDR3 sequences detected, less than 35% appear once; the ten largest clones hold roughly 17%. Drawing of peripheral blood yielded roughly 9.3 milliliters from each donor. The CDR3 covers 14 residues. Germline V gene data show CDR1 as SEHNR and CDR2 as FQNEAQ (reference sequence). V was shortened by 4 bases and J by 4 bases, with 13 bases between the two germline ends. This clonotype was observed at least ten times. The target antigen is unknown. A much larger clone differs by one base, so this may be a read error.

This rearrangement joins TRBV7-9 to TRBJ2-5, with D possibly matching TRBD2 (5 bases). The receptor comes from a woman over 75 in good health. Source material: blood. The CDR3 spells CASSWAGATETQYF. The CDR3 DNA reads as TGTGCCAGCAGCTGGGCGGGCGCGACAGAGACCCAGTACTTC. Based on the CDR3 plus reference TRBV7-9 and TRBJ2-5, the full variable domain is DTGVSQNPRHKITKRGQNVTFRCDPISEHNRLYWYRQTLGQGPEFLTYFQNEAQLEKSRLLSDRFSAERPKGSFSTLEIQRTEQGDSAMYLCASSWAGATETQYFGPGTRLLVL.